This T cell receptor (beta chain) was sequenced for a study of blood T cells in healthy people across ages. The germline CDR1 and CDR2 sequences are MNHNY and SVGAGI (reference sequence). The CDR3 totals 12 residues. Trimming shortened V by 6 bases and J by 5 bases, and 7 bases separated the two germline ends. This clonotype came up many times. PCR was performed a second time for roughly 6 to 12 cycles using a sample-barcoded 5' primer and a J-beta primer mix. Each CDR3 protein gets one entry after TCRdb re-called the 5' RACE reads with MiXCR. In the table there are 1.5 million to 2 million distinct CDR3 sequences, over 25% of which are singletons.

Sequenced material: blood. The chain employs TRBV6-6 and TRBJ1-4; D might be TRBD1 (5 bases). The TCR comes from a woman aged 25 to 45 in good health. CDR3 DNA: TGTGCCAGCAGCCCAGGGAATGAAAAACTGTTTTTT. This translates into CASSPGNEKLFF.